Below are 31 T cell receptor beta chains sequenced from a single sample in a study of blood T cell repertoires in COVID-19. The assay was immunoSEQ multiplex PCR, and TCRdb's table has in-frame clones only and misses some. The sample consists of over 150,000 clones, 81% of them appearing once. Sample: peripheral blood. The receptors originated from a woman older than 75 with COVID-19, enrolled during active disease.

This chain connects TRBV3-1 (or the pseudogene TRBV3-2) to TRBJ2-1, with 10 nucleotides matching TRBD2. Trimming cost V 6 bases and J 2 bases; bases outside gene matches: 4. The CDR3 runs to 15 residues. From germline, CDR1 is LGHDT and CDR2 YNNKEL (reference sequence). CDR3 sequence reads: CASRLGLAAYNEQFF. As DNA, the CDR3 is TGTGCCAGCAGACTCGGACTAGCGGCCTACAATGAGCAGTTCTTC.

The chain employs TRBV27 and TRBJ1-6; D is unresolved. Trimming took off 3 bases at V and 6 bases at J, with 9 bases between the two ends. Germline-derived CDR1 and CDR2 are MNHEY and SMNVEV (reference sequence). This CDR3 spans 14 amino acids. The CDR3 nucleotides read TGTGCCAGCAGTTTTGTTTTGAGTAATTCACCCCTCCACTTT. It specifies CASSFVLSNSPLHF.

The rearrangement joins TRBV6-6 to TRBJ2-7; D is perhaps TRBD2 (5 bases). Trimming left V 0 bases short and J 4 bases short, with 10 bases between. The germline CDR1 and CDR2 sequences are MNHNY and SVGAGI (reference sequence). This CDR3 has 14 amino acids. The CDR3 nucleotides read TGTGCCAGCAGTTACTCAGGCCCGGGGTACGAGCAGTACTTC. This encodes CASSYSGPGYEQYF.

The chain is built from TRBV6-4 and TRBJ2-1, with D uncertain. CDR3 length equals 13 residues. Germline loops: CDR1 MRHNA, CDR2 SNTAGT. Deletions cut 2 bases from V and 4 bases from J, with 6 bases between. CDR3 amino acids: CASSDHEYNEQFF. CDR3 DNA sequence: TGTGCCAGCAGTGACCACGAGTACAATGAGCAGTTCTTC.

This chain connects TRBV28 to TRBJ1-2, with D perhaps matching TRBD1 (6 bases). The CDR3 consists of 17 residues. V dropped 6 bases and J dropped 2 bases, with 22 bases sitting between them. Per germline, CDR1 MDHEN and CDR2 SYDVKM. In DNA, the CDR3 is TGTGCCAGCAGCTTAGGAGCCCGATGGACAGAGAACTATGGCTACACCTTC. As protein: CASSLGARWTENYGYTF.

The V gene is TRBV7-2, the J gene TRBJ1-1; tentatively, D is TRBD1 (5 bases). Germline-derived CDR1 and CDR2 are SGHTA and FQGNSA. The CDR3 length is 13 residues. Trimming pared 7 bases from V and 7 bases from J, leaving 16 bases between. The CDR3 loop reads CASTRQFLDEAFF. The CDR3 DNA sequence: TGTGCCAGCACTCGACAGTTCCTGGATGAAGCTTTCTTT.

This chain links TRBV3-1 (or the pseudogene TRBV3-2) with TRBJ2-3, with a possible D match to TRBD2 (5 bases). Germline CDR1 reads LGHDT; CDR2 reads YNNKEL (reference sequence). The CDR3 is 17 residues long. Deletions cut 1 base from V and 3 bases from J, with 17 bases between. For the CDR3, the DNA is TGTGCCAGCAGCCAAGTATTTCAGGACTGGCTGACAGATACGCAGTATTTT. Protein product: CASSQVFQDWLTDTQYF.

This chain joins TRBV7-6 and TRBJ1-3; D is unclear. From germline, CDR1 is SGHVS and CDR2 FNYEAQ. V was pared by 3 bases and J by 0 bases, with 9 bases between. The CDR3 covers 15 residues. CDR3 sequence: CASSLGGNSGNTIYF. The CDR3 region has the DNA TGTGCCAGCAGCTTGGGAGGGAACTCTGGAAACACCATATATTTT. Full variable domain (missing parts from reference TRBV7-6 and TRBJ1-3): GAGVSQSPRYKVTKRGQDVALRCDPISGHVSLYWYRQALGQGPEFLTYFNYEAQQDKSGLPNDRFSAERPEGSISTLTIQRTEQRDSAMYRCASSLGGNSGNTIYFGEGSWLTVV.

The chain combines TRBV9 with TRBJ2-3; the D gene is possibly TRBD1 (5 bases). CDR1 is SGDLS, CDR2 YYNGEE, per germline. The ends were cut back, 3 bases at V and 2 bases at J, with 13 bases in the middle. This CDR3 spans 15 amino acids. This CDR3 reads CASSGWTTLTDTQYF. The DNA for the CDR3 is TGTGCCAGCAGCGGATGGACAACCCTCACAGATACGCAGTATTTT.

This clone was detected only once. The J gene is TRBJ2-1, the V gene TRBV7-8, with a tentative D call TRBD1 (5 bases). The CDR3 has 13 amino acids. Germline CDR1 reads SGHVS; CDR2 reads FQNEAQ. V lost 0 bases and J lost 8, with 8 bases in between. CDR3 in amino acids: CASSLAGPHEQFF. The CDR3 coding sequence is TGTGCCAGCAGCTTAGCGGGGCCCCATGAGCAGTTCTTC.

The rearrangement uses TRBV6-1 and TRBJ1-3, with 8 bases matching TRBD1. CDR3 length: 16 amino acids. The V gene end was trimmed by 0 bases and the J gene end by 0 bases; junction bases not matched to a gene: 1. The germline CDR1 and CDR2 sequences are MNHNS and SASEGT. The DNA of the CDR3 is TGTGCCAGCAGTGAAGCTGGACAGGGCTCTGGAAACACCATATATTTT. As protein: CASSEAGQGSGNTIYF.

The rearrangement joins TRBV16 to TRBJ1-6; 7 nucleotides line up with TRBD1. The length of the CDR3 is 16 residues. The germline V gene encodes CDR1 KGHSY and CDR2 FQNENV. V shed 3 bases, J shed 6 bases, and the junction held 8 bases outside the gene matches. CDR3 amino acids: CASSHVDRARNSPLHF. The CDR3 DNA reads TGTGCCAGCAGCCATGTTGACAGGGCGCGTAATTCACCCCTCCACTTT.

The chain joins TRBV27 to TRBJ1-3, with TRBD1 matching over 7 bases. The CDR3 is 15 amino acids. From germline, CDR1 is MNHEY and CDR2 SMNVEV (reference sequence). V lost 0 bases and J lost 3; bases outside the gene matches: 2. Here the CDR3 reads CASSLSRGLGNTIYF. Written as DNA, the CDR3 is TGTGCCAGCAGTTTATCGAGGGGGCTTGGAAACACCATATATTTT.

The chain is built from TRBV19 and TRBJ1-1; no clear D gene. Trimming took 3 bases from V and 6 from J, leaving 8 bases between them. The germline V gene has CDR1 LNHDA and CDR2 SQIVND (reference sequence). The CDR3 runs 12 residues. The CDR3 loop is CASSMRVSEAFF. For the CDR3, the DNA is TGTGCCAGTAGTATGCGGGTTTCTGAAGCTTTCTTT. Using reference TRBV19 and TRBJ1-1 for the parts outside the CDR3, the full variable domain is DGGITQSPKYLFRKEGQNVTLSCEQNLNHDAMYWYRQDPGQGLRLIYYSQIVNDFQKGDIAEGYSVSREKKESFPLTVTSAQKNPTAFYLCASSMRVSEAFFGQGTRLTVV.

The V and J genes are TRBV6-5 and TRBJ2-7, with D unresolved. Germline-derived CDR1 and CDR2 are MNHEY and SVGAGI. This CDR3 has 11 residues. V shed 5 bases and J shed 9 bases, with 11 bases lying between them. DNA for the CDR3: TGTGCCAGCAGTAACCCCTTCGGGCAGTACTTC. It encodes CASSNPFGQYF.

This clone turned up a few times. CDR3 region: CASSSGLLNTGELFF. The DNA for the CDR3 is TGTGCCAGCAGCTCCGGACTCTTAAACACCGGGGAGCTGTTTTTT. The chain employs TRBV7-2 and TRBJ2-2, with D perhaps matching TRBD2 (5 bases). V was trimmed by 4 bases and J by 2 bases, leaving 11 bases between them. Germline CDR1 SGHTA, CDR2 FQGNSA. The CDR3 is 15 residues long.

V and J are TRBV11-2 and TRBJ2-3, with 8 bases lining up with TRBD2. The CDR3 has 16 residues. The V gene end was trimmed by 3 bases and the J gene end by 6 bases; junction bases not matched to a gene: 11. Germline lookup yields CDR1 SGHAT and CDR2 FQNNGV. Here the CDR3 reads CASSFFGGGALDTQYF. The CDR3 DNA reads TGTGCCAGCAGCTTCTTCGGGGGGGGCGCGTTGGATACGCAGTATTTT.

Comment on this clone: An end of the junction does not agree with germline; a read error may underlie this. The chain uses TRBV5-4 and TRBJ2-7, with a tentative D call TRBD1 (6 bases). CDR1 and CDR2 (germline): SGHNT, YYREEE (reference sequence). The CDR3 totals 12 residues. The CDR3 protein is CASSSITGTPSF. The CDR3 nucleotides are TGTGCCAGCAGCTCGATTACCGGGACACCATCCTTC.

V is TRBV7-6 and J is TRBJ2-1; 8 bases fit TRBD1. The CDR3 covers 15 residues. Germline-derived CDR1 and CDR2 are SGHVS and FNYEAQ. V dropped 4 bases and J dropped 3; count of bases not matched to a gene: 5. The CDR3 loop is CASSSGQGNYNEQFF. As DNA, the CDR3 is TGTGCCAGCAGCTCCGGACAGGGAAACTACAATGAGCAGTTCTTC.

The CDR3 loop reads CASSLVGGSGNTIYF. The CDR3 region has the DNA TGCGCCAGCAGCTTGGTGGGGGGCTCTGGAAACACCATATATTTT. This chain links TRBV5-1 with TRBJ1-3, with D tentatively TRBD1 (5 bases). This CDR3 is 15 amino acids long. V was pared by 0 bases and J by 0 bases, with 7 bases between. Germline CDR1 reads SGHRS; CDR2 reads YFSETQ.

This clone was recorded only once. The chain carries TRBV5-1 and TRBJ1-1, with 7 bases matching TRBD1. The trim removed 1 base at V and 4 bases at J, leaving 4 bases unmatched. Germline assignment: CDR1 SGHRS and CDR2 YFSETQ. There are 14 residues in the CDR3. This CDR3 is CASSLQGGSTEAFF. CDR3 DNA sequence: TGCGCCAGCAGCTTGCAGGGGGGCAGCACTGAAGCTTTCTTT.

The V gene is TRBV20-1, the J gene TRBJ2-3, with D possibly being TRBD2 (5 bases). CDR1 is DFQATT, CDR2 SNEGSKA, per germline (reference sequence). The CDR3 spans 11 residues. Trimming left V 3 bases short and J 4 bases short, with 5 bases between. The DNA for the CDR3 is TGCAGTGCTAGGAGGGCAGATACGCAGTATTTT. Translation gives CSARRADTQYF.

V usage is TRBV5-4 and J usage is TRBJ2-5; 8 nucleotides align to TRBD2. Per germline, CDR1 SGHNT and CDR2 YYREEE (reference sequence). CDR3 length: 15 amino acids. V was pared by 4 bases and J by 5 bases, with 10 bases of the junction left unmatched. The CDR3 here is CASSPRGAGWETQYF. Here the CDR3 DNA reads TGTGCCAGCAGCCCGCGGGGGGCGGGTTGGGAGACCCAGTACTTC.

The rearrangement links TRBV5-1 to TRBJ1-1; TRBD1 might be the D (6 bases). Trimming stripped 5 bases from V and 3 bases from J, with 11 bases between. In germline, CDR1 is SGHRS, CDR2 YFSETQ. CDR3 size: 13 residues. CDR3 protein: CASRDRGDTEAFF. The CDR3 DNA reads as TGCGCCAGCAGGGACAGAGGGGACACTGAAGCTTTCTTT.

The J gene is TRBJ2-1, the V gene TRBV9; D is perhaps TRBD2 (5 bases). Trimming left V 0 bases short and J 9 bases short, with 10 bases between. The CDR3 runs 13 residues. CDR1 and CDR2 from the germline V gene are SGDLS and YYNGEE. The CDR3 protein is CASSVDQAAEQFF. The CDR3 region has the DNA TGTGCCAGCAGCGTAGATCAAGCGGCTGAGCAGTTCTTC.

The chain uses TRBV3-1 (or the pseudogene TRBV3-2) and TRBJ2-2; possible D gene TRBD2, 5 bases. V was shortened by 4 bases and J by 6 bases, with 24 bases between the two germline ends. The germline V gene encodes CDR1 LGHDT and CDR2 YNNKEL (reference sequence). This CDR3 has 18 amino acids. As DNA, the CDR3 is TGTGCCAGCAGCCCCTCACCCGGCGGCCTAGCCCGCGCCGGGGAGCTGTTTTTT. It translates to CASSPSPGGLARAGELFF.

The chain uses TRBV19 and TRBJ1-6; unclear D gene. Germline V gene sequence: CDR1 LNHDA, CDR2 SQIVND (reference sequence). V shed 1 base and J shed 7 bases, with 2 bases lying between them. CDR3 length equals 12 residues. CDR3 coding DNA: TGTGCCAGTAGTATAGTAAATTCACCCCTCCACTTT. Translated: CASSIVNSPLHF. Full variable domain (rest looked up from reference TRBV19 and TRBJ1-6): DGGITQSPKYLFRKEGQNVTLSCEQNLNHDAMYWYRQDPGQGLRLIYYSQIVNDFQKGDIAEGYSVSREKKESFPLTVTSAQKNPTAFYLCASSIVNSPLHFGNGTRLTVT.

This clone was observed a few times. The V call is TRBV11-2, the J call TRBJ2-7; perhaps TRBD2 as D (6 bases). Trimming took 1 base from V and 3 from J, leaving 10 bases between them. Germline values: CDR1 SGHAT, CDR2 FQNNGV. The CDR3 covers 14 residues. This CDR3 reads CASSLGAGFYEQYF. In nucleotides, the CDR3 is TGTGCCAGCAGCTTAGGGGCGGGGTTCTACGAGCAGTACTTC.

The chain employs TRBV5-6 and TRBJ1-5; 9 positions match TRBD1. Germline trimming cut 4 bases from V and 5 bases from J; bases unmatched to any gene: 4. Germline CDR1 is SGHDT and CDR2 is YYEEEE. The CDR3 has 14 amino acids. This CDR3 is CASSLGQGDQPQHF. The CDR3 DNA reads TGTGCCAGCAGCCTGGGACAGGGTGATCAGCCCCAGCATTTT.

This clone appeared a single time. The J gene is TRBJ2-7, the V gene TRBV28, with 8 nucleotides matching TRBD1. The CDR3 sequence is 13 residues long. V lost 6 bases and J lost 7; bases outside the gene matches: 8. Germline CDR1 MDHEN, CDR2 SYDVKM. CDR3 sequence reads: CASSVDRDGEQYF. DNA of the CDR3: TGTGCCAGCAGCGTGGACAGGGATGGTGAGCAGTACTTC.

The table lists this clone with a few counts. The V call is TRBV7-9, the J call TRBJ2-7; a weak D match, TRBD2 (6 bases). The ends were cut back, 8 bases at V and 0 bases at J, with 14 bases in the middle. The CDR3 runs 14 residues. The germline CDR1 and CDR2 sequences are SEHNR and FQNEAQ (reference sequence). For the CDR3, the DNA is TGTGCCAGCGGGACTTCAGGGACCTCCTACGAGCAGTACTTC. Translating it yields CASGTSGTSYEQYF.